The clone carrying this T cell receptor (beta chain) was detected once. The antigen is unknown. The V end was cut by 2 bases, the J end by 8 bases, with 21 bases between. The CDR3 spans 17 residues. Germline CDR1 MGHDK, CDR2 SYGVNS. Via MiXCR, TCRdb re-called the 5' RACE reads, giving one row per CDR3 protein. The sample consists of approximately 150,000 distinct CDR3 sequences, about an eighth of them appearing once. The data stem from a study of T-cell memory formation after mild COVID-19. General study results and limits: Some SARS-CoV-2-responding clones were already detected in memory before infection. Whereas later expanders leaned CD4+, clones contracting day 15 to 85 showed a balanced CD4/CD8 makeup.

This sequence joins TRBV25-1 and TRBJ2-2; a possible D gene is TRBD2 (5 bases). Source material: PBMCs or a T cell subset sorted from them (not recorded which). The source of this sequence is a man in his late teens or twenties who had mild COVID-19 (a few samples of this study predate the infection). Cell type and time point are not known. CDR3 loop: CASSEGFLGLRRGELFF. CDR3 nucleotides: TGTGCCAGCAGTGAAGGATTCCTAGGACTGCGTCGAGGGGAGCTGTTTTTT.